The subject of this entry is one T cell receptor beta chain. This clonotype was counted ten times or more. Its antigen is still unknown. No base qualities exist here, and no much larger clone lies one base off it. The library was generated by 5' RACE. The sequencer was an Illumina HiSeq 2000. A universal primer binding site was introduced by template switching, and a unique molecular identifier was present in the final cDNA, enabling accurate counting of TCR cDNA molecules. First-strand cDNA for TCR alpha and beta chains was synthesized from specific primers in the conserved constant-segment region. Each cDNA library was double barcoded, with a SMART-Mk sample barcode plus Illumina barcodes, to control for contamination. Two successive PCR steps introduced TruSeq adapter sequences along with Illumina sample barcodes. The Illumina HiSeq platform was used with custom primers to sequence TCR alpha and beta cDNA libraries. The paper's data handling went like this. MiGEC processed the raw reads to extract unique molecular identifiers, while MiXCR was used to determine the CDR3 positions. Recombination models were inferred per individual with the repgenHMM and IGoR tools using an EM algorithm. Shared clonotype analysis was performed with the tcR package in R, normalizing sharing by the product of cloneset sizes. To study raw recombination free of thymic and clonal selection effects, out-of-frame nonproductive sequences were analyzed. The raw public data were reprocessed by TCRdb itself: fastp quality trimming at Q25, MiXCR clonotype calling, in-frame beta chains only. Rows merge per CDR3 protein into single entries with the most common DNA and genes. TCRdb, not the authors, supplied the V and J calls. In this sample the table shows 420,000 or so distinct CDR3 sequences, roughly 20% of which occur a single time. The top ten constitute roughly 12% of the sample.

Spanning cysteine to phenylalanine, the CDR3 consists of 14 amino acids. The sequence is cut down to CDR3 DNA, 42 bases in frame from base 1. V is clipped by 7 bases and J by 1 base, and the sequence between their germline boundaries is 13 bases long. CDR1 and CDR2 are read off the germline V gene as MNHEY and SVGEGT. The data belong to a study of identical twins (dated by TCRdb to 2016 to 2017). Describing the broader study: To test whether fetal clonotypes persist, the study used deep sequencing on TCR alpha and beta repertoires from monozygotic twins, unrelated adults of various ages, and cord blood. To rule out contamination, the twin experiments were replicated at different times with different library preparation protocols.

Every donor was a healthy Caucasian. The study also sequenced three unrelated non-twin adults: a male aged 18 to 30, a male aged 50 to 60 and a female aged 50 to 60. Miltenyi CD45RO+ enrichment and human naive T-cell isolation kits were used to isolate memory (CD45RO+) and naive T cells from PBMC. What the authors observed across the whole study: A weaker excess of twin sharing was found in beta out-of-frame sequences because the signal-to-noise ratio was lowered by fewer shared sequences. Invariant T cells such as MAIT and iNKT could partly confound zero-insertion analyses, though diverse VJ usage argued against this for most clonotypes. Compared with coincidental sharing between unrelated individuals, out-of-frame TCR alpha sequences shared between twins had an excess of sequences with low generation probability. Conclusions relied on cross-sectional statistical analysis, since the same donors could not be followed over many years. Abundant cord blood beta clonotypes had fewer insertions, young adult naive repertoires showed a similar but weaker trend, and memory repertoires showed no such trend. Recombination models systematically underestimated out-of-frame TCR alpha sharing in monozygotic twins but agreed with sharing between unrelated individuals.

This clonotype originated in a man aged 45-65 years in good health. Sequencing input: naive T cells sorted from blood. Interpreted using the paper, the cell subset or site label stands for: cells isolated with a human naive T-cell isolation kit. The rearrangement joined TRBV6-2 or TRBV6-3 to TRBJ2-5; a tentative D match to TRBD1 spans 6 bases. The nucleotide sequence is given as TGTGCCAGCACCCCACTGGACAGCCAAGAGACCCAGTACTTC. This gives the protein CASTPLDSQETQYF.